Each of the 11 T cell receptor beta chains below was sequenced from the same sample in a study of blood T cell repertoires in COVID-19. Assay used: immunoSEQ multiplex PCR; TCRdb lists only in-frame clones, some missing. The sample holds roughly 120,000 clones, roughly 70% seen once. The sample was peripheral blood. The source is a human donor with acute or convalescent COVID-19. The donor label of this sample is uncertain.

The rearrangement links TRBV30 to TRBJ2-7; unclear D gene. Germline lookup yields CDR1 GTSNPN and CDR2 SVGIG (reference sequence). This CDR3 contains 11 residues. Trimming left V 5 bases short and J 4 bases short, with 9 bases between. CDR3 nucleotide sequence: TGTGCCTGGGGAACGGGTTACGAGCAGTACTTC. Encoded protein: CAWGTGYEQYF.

J is TRBJ2-5 and V is TRBV7-9, with TRBD2 matching 11 bases. Per germline, CDR1 SEHNR and CDR2 FQNEAQ (reference sequence). The CDR3 totals 18 residues. V was pared by 4 bases and J by 4 bases, with 14 bases of the junction left unmatched. The CDR3: CASSSKTSGANIGETQYF. Written as DNA, the CDR3 is TGTGCCAGCAGCTCAAAGACTAGCGGGGCAAATATCGGAGAGACCCAGTACTTC.

This clone was seen only once. The chain links TRBV2 to TRBJ2-7; D not certain. The CDR3 sequence is 11 residues long. Trimming left V 3 bases short and J 6 bases short, with 6 bases between. Germline CDR1 SNHLY, CDR2 FYNNEI. The CDR3 is CASSDSREQYV. The CDR3 region has the DNA TGTGCCAGCAGTGATTCTCGCGAGCAGTACGTC.

This rearrangement joins TRBV28 to TRBJ1-1; perhaps TRBD1 as D (6 bases). The ends were cut back, 6 bases at V and 9 bases at J, with 20 bases in the middle. CDR1 and CDR2 from the germline V gene are MDHEN and SYDVKM. The CDR3 spans 14 residues. The CDR3 DNA reads as TGTGCCAGCAGCATAGCAAGGGGGGGGGAACAAGCTTTCTTT. The encoded protein is CASSIARGGEQAFF.

The chain recombines TRBV6-5 with TRBJ1-2; D gene ambiguous. Trimming cost V 6 bases and J 8 bases, with 10 bases left between them. In germline, CDR1 is MNHEY, CDR2 SVGAGI. There are 11 residues in the CDR3. DNA of the CDR3: TGTGCCAGCAGACCGGGTGTAGGCTACACCTTC. Residues: CASRPGVGYTF.

The rearrangement links TRBV6-5 to TRBJ2-7, with 8 bases that match TRBD1. Losses at the gene ends were 6 bases for V and 2 bases for J; bases not matched to a gene: 9. This CDR3 region has 15 residues. Germline values: CDR1 MNHEY, CDR2 SVGAGI. CDR3 nucleotide sequence: TGTGCCAGCAGACGCCGGGACAGGCGAACCTACGAGCAGTACTTC. Encoded protein: CASRRRDRRTYEQYF.

To note about this clone: The junction departs from the called germline gene at one end, perhaps through a read error. The chain links TRBV2 to TRBJ2-5; no clear D. Germline V gives CDR1 SNHLY, CDR2 FYNNEI. This CDR3 is built from 14 residues. The CDR3 sequence is CASREAPVRETQYF. CDR3 coding DNA: TGTGCCAGCAGAGAAGCTCCGGTCCGGGAGACCCAGTACTTC.

This clone was counted a single time. The J gene is TRBJ2-1, the V gene TRBV5-1; TRBD1 is a possible D gene (6 bases). Germline assignment: CDR1 SGHRS and CDR2 YFSETQ. V lost 6 bases, J lost 4 bases, and 17 bases lay in between. The CDR3 is 15 amino acids. CDR3 amino acids: CASTRGGNLYNEQFF. In DNA, the CDR3 is TGCGCCAGCACACGAGGGGGAAATCTATACAATGAGCAGTTCTTC. Variable domain in full (rest from reference TRBV5-1 and TRBJ2-1): KAGVTQTPRYLIKTRGQQVTLSCSPISGHRSVSWYQQTPGQGLQFLFEYFSETQRNKGNFPGRFSGRQFSNSRSEMNVSTLELGDSALYLCASTRGGNLYNEQFFGPGTRLTVL.

This clone was seen a few times. This chain links TRBV2 with TRBJ2-3; TRBD2 matches at 13 bases. There are 18 residues in the CDR3. Trimming cost V 1 base and J 6 bases; bases outside gene matches: 10. The germline CDR1 and CDR2 sequences are SNHLY and FYNNEI. This chain's CDR3 is CASSEDPITSGGADTQYF. The CDR3 nucleotides are TGTGCCAGCAGTGAAGACCCTATTACTAGCGGGGGGGCCGATACGCAGTATTTT.

This clone has a handful of counts. The gene calls are TRBV6-5 and TRBJ2-7, with TRBD1 matching 8 bases. The J segment lost 2 bases and the V segment lost 6 bases, leaving 6 bases of the junction unmatched. The CDR3 consists of 14 residues. The V gene's germline CDR1 is MNHEY and CDR2 SVGAGI. As DNA, the CDR3 is TGTGCCAGCAGCTCGACAGGGGTCGCCTACGAGCAGTACTTC. This translates into CASSSTGVAYEQYF.

CDR3 protein: CASSPGGNEQFF. CDR3 DNA sequence: TGTGCCAGCAGCCCCGGGGGTAATGAGCAGTTCTTC. The chain employs TRBV11-3 and TRBJ2-1; D may be TRBD2 (6 bases). V was clipped by 5 bases and J by 7 bases, with 9 bases between them. This CDR3 spans 12 amino acids. CDR1 is SGHNT and CDR2 is YENEEA in the germline V gene.